The rows below give T cell receptor beta chains drawn from one sample of a study of T-cell memory formation after mild COVID-19. TCRdb itself ran the 5' RACE reads through MiXCR, one entry per CDR3 protein. The sample comprises 390,000 or so distinct CDR3 sequences, roughly 15% of which are singletons, and under 25% rests with the top ten. Sequenced input: PBMCs or a T cell subset sorted from them (not recorded which). The origin of the receptors is a man younger than 35 who had mild COVID-19 (a few samples of this study predate the infection). Cell type and time point are not known. CDR3s include the opening cysteine and the closing phenylalanine or tryptophan. Each record gives: V gene, D gene, J gene, clone size, CDR3 DNA, CDR3 protein. The D gene is left open where the match is weak. Not every row has a clone size; where given, it reads once, few, many or a size class.

>TRBV5-6|TRBD1|TRBJ2-7|few
TGTGCCAGCAGCTGGGGGACAGGGTCGCGCGAGCAGTACTTC
CASSWGTGSREQYF
>TRBV18|-|TRBJ1-1|-
TGTGCCAGCTCACCAACCCGCGGACAGCAAGCTTTCTTT
CASSPTRGQQAFF
>TRBV14|-|TRBJ1-6|-
TGTGCCAGCAGCCCCCGGACAGATTCACCCCTCCACTTT
CASSPRTDSPLHF
>TRBV12-3/TRBV12-4|-|TRBJ1-5|-
TGTGCCAGCAGTTTGCGGCCCCCCGGCGGCAATCAGCCCCAGCATTTT
CASSLRPPGGNQPQHF
>TRBV5-1|-|TRBJ2-7|-
TGCGCCAGCAGCTTGGGACAGCTCTACGAGCAGTACTTC
CASSLGQLYEQYF
>TRBV5-1|-|TRBJ2-3|-
TGCGCCAGCAGCTTAAACCCGGGGGGCGGTGCAGATACGCAGTATTTT
CASSLNPGGGADTQYF
>TRBV12-3/TRBV12-4|TRBD1|TRBJ2-2|few
TGTGCCAGCCGCGACAGGGGATCGGCCGGGGAGCTGTTTTTT
CASRDRGSAGELFF
>TRBV4-1|-|TRBJ2-3|few
TGCGCCAGCAGCCAAGTGGCTGGGGATACGCAGTATTTT
CASSQVAGDTQYF
>TRBV6-6|-|TRBJ2-2|-
TGTGCCAGCAGGAGGGGGTACGACACCGGGGAGCTGTTTTTT
CASRRGYDTGELFF
>TRBV7-9|-|TRBJ1-4|few
TGTGCCAGCAGCTTATGGTTGGGGACGGATGAAAAACTGTTTTTT
CASSLWLGTDEKLFF
>TRBV3-1|TRBD2|TRBJ2-1|many
TGTGCCAGCAGCCGGCTAGCGGGGGGCCGATACAATGAGCAGTTCTTC
CASSRLAGGRYNEQFF
>TRBV11-2|TRBD2|TRBJ2-1|-
TGTGCCAGCAGCTTGAGGCGGGGGGTTCACAATGAGCAGTTCTTC
CASSLRRGVHNEQFF
>TRBV7-9|-|TRBJ2-2|-
TGTGCCAGCAGCTTCCGGGTCGCCGGGGAGCTGTTTTTT
CASSFRVAGELFF
>TRBV9|-|TRBJ1-1|-
TGTGCCAGCAGCGCGGGTCAGGGAATGCGTAAAATGAACACTGAAGCTTTCTTT
CASSAGQGMRKMNTEAFF
>TRBV5-4|TRBD1|TRBJ2-3|few
TGTGCCAGCAGCAACGCAGGGGGCGCAGATACGCAGTATTTT
CASSNAGGADTQYF
>TRBV7-9|TRBD1|TRBJ1-4|few
TGTGCCAGCAGCCGAATCACAGGGGCCTATGAAAAACTGTTTTTT
CASSRITGAYEKLFF
>TRBV6-6|-|TRBJ2-3|-
TGTGCCAGCAGTTATAGCGTCACAGATACGCAGTATTTT
CASSYSVTDTQYF
>TRBV2|-|TRBJ2-2|-
TGTGCCAGCAGTGAAGGTAACCCGAACACCGGGGAGCTGTTTTTT
CASSEGNPNTGELFF
>TRBV5-1|-|TRBJ1-1|-
TGCGCCAGCAGCCCTGGGTCCACAGCCACTGAAGCTTTCTTT
CASSPGSTATEAFF
>TRBV7-3|TRBD1|TRBJ1-4|-
TGTGCCAGCAGCCTCGGGACAGGGGTTGTAGCAACTAATGAAAAACTGTTTTTT
CASSLGTGVVATNEKLFF
>TRBV9|TRBD1|TRBJ2-1|few
TGTGCCAGCAACCCGGGACAGGGGGCCGATGAGCAGTTCTTC
CASNPGQGADEQFF
>TRBV6-5|-|TRBJ2-3|-
TGTGCCAGCATAGGGGCAACGACAGATACGCAGTATTTT
CASIGATTDTQYF
>TRBV6-2/TRBV6-3|TRBD1|TRBJ2-1|-
TGTGCCAGCAGTCAAACAGGGGGCGCCTACAATGAGCAGTTCTTC
CASSQTGGAYNEQFF
>TRBV15|-|TRBJ1-1|-
TGTGCCACCAGCGTAGGATTAGGGGCTGAAGCTTTCTTT
CATSVGLGAEAFF
>TRBV10-2|-|TRBJ2-1|many
TGCGCCAGCAGTGAAGGGTACAATGAGCAGTTCTTC
CASSEGYNEQFF